This record looks at one T cell receptor (beta chain) sequence and its context. What it binds is unknown. CDR1 is MNHNS and CDR2 is SASEGT in the germline V gene. V was clipped by 8 bases and J by 5 bases, with 16 bases between them. CDR3 length: 13 amino acids. This sample was taken from a study of cytomegalovirus exposure and HLA in healthy donors. Study conclusions and caveats: When analyzed later, the rates of TCR association showed variation by HLA locus, with DRB1 the most and HLA-C the fewest.

Use of 60 Vbeta and 13 Jbeta primers characterized the PCR. Generated by immunoSEQ multiplex PCR, the TCRdb table keeps only in-frame clones and is missing some. Of about 250,000 clones detected, 72% appear once; the ten largest clones hold 2% to 2.5%. The chain combines TRBV6-1 with TRBJ2-7; D is perhaps TRBD2 (5 bases). Sequencing was carried out using PBMCs. The sequence derives from a female donor in good health and CMV-seronegative. CDR3 sequence reads: CASRKRALDEQYF. The CDR3 coding sequence is TGTGCCAGCCGTAAGAGGGCCTTGGACGAGCAGTACTTC.